These T cell receptor beta chains were read from a single sample in a study of blood T cell repertoires in COVID-19. Method: immunoSEQ multiplex PCR; TCRdb's copy keeps in-frame clones and lacks some. The sample lists around 280,000 clones; around 85% were seen once. The specimen was PBMCs or T cells enriched from blood (not recorded which). The receptor source for this set is a woman in her thirties or forties who had recovered from COVID-19. The conserved cysteine and the conserved F or W are not part of the CDR3 here. The D gene is left open where the match is weak.

d_gene,j_gene,v_gene,CDR3aa
TRBD2,TRBJ2-3,TRBV3-1/TRBV3-2,ASSPLAGATDTQY
-,TRBJ1-6,TRBV19,ASSVTGLDSPLH
TRBD2,TRBJ2-1,TRBV28,ASLSGGYNEQF
TRBD1,TRBJ2-1,TRBV10-3,AISDKQGGNEQF
-,TRBJ1-2,TRBV4-3,ASSQETKRRRGGYT
-,TRBJ1-6,TRBV28,ASSYSSSPLH
-,TRBJ1-1,TRBV15,ATSREAENTEAF
TRBD1,TRBJ2-7,TRBV7-2,ASSLVGTGGGYEQY
-,TRBJ1-1,TRBV4-1,ASSPGPGENTEAF
-,TRBJ2-2,TRBV7-3,ASSKGARNTGELF
TRBD2,TRBJ2-1,TRBV6-2/TRBV6-3,ASSTPATGTSNNEQF